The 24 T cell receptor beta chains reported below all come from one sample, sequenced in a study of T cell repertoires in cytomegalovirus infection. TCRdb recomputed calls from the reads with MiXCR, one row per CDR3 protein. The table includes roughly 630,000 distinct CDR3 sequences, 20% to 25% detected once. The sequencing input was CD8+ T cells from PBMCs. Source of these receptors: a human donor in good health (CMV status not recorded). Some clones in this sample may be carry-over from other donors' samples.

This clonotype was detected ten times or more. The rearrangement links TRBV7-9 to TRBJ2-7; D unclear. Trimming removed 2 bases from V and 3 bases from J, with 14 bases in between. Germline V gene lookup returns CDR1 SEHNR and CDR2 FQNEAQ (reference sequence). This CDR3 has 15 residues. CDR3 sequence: CASSLFVVGDYEQYF. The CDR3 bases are TGTGCCAGCAGCTTATTTGTAGTTGGGGACTACGAGCAGTACTTC.

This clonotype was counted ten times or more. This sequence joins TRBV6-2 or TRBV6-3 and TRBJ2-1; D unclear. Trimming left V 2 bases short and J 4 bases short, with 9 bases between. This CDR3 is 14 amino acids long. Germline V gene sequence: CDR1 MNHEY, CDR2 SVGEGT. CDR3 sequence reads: CASSYVDQYNEQFF. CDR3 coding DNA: TGTGCCAGCAGTTACGTGGACCAGTACAATGAGCAGTTCTTC.

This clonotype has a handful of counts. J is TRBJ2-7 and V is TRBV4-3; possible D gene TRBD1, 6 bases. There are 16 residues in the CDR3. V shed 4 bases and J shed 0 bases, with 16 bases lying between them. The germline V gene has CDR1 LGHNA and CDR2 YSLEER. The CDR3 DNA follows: TGCGCCAGCAGCCGCGACCCACAGGGTTTCTCCTACGAGCAGTACGTC. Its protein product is CASSRDPQGFSYEQYV.

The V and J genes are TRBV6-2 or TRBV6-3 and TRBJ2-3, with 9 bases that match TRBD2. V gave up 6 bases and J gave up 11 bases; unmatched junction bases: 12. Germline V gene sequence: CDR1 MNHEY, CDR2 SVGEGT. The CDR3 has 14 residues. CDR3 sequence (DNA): TGTGCCAGCAGCCACTTTACTAGCGGGCCCTGGCAGTATTTT. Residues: CASSHFTSGPWQYF.

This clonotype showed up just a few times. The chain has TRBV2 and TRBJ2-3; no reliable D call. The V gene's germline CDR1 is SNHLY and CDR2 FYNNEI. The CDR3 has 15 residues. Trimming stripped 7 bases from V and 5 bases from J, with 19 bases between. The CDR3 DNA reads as TGTGCCAGCACCGCGGAACCCTCCCGCATAGATACGCAGTATTTT. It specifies CASTAEPSRIDTQYF.

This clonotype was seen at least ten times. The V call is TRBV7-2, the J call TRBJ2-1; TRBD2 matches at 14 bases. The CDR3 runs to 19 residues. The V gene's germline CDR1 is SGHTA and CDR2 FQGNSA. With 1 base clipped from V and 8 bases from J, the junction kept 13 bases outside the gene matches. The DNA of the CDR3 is TGTGCCAGCAGCTTAGGACTAGCGGGGGGGGTCCTCAATACCTATGAGCAGTTCTTC. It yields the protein CASSLGLAGGVLNTYEQFF. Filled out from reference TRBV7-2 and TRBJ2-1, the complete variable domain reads GAGVSQSPSNKVTEKGKDVELRCDPISGHTALYWYRQSLGQGLEFLIYFQGNSAPDKSGLPSDRFSAERTGGSVSTLTIQRTQQEDSAVYLCASSLGLAGGVLNTYEQFFGPGTRLTVL.

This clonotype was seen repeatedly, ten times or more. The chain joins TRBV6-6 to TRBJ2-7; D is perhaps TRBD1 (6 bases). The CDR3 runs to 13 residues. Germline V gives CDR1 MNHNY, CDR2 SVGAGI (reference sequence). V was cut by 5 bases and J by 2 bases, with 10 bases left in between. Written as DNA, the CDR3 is TGTGCCAGCAGTAAGACAGGAACCTACGAGCAGTACGTC. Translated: CASSKTGTYEQYV.

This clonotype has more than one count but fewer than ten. CDR3 DNA sequence: TGTGCCAGCAGCCCAGCTGGGAGGAACTATGGCTACACCTTC. Translating gives CASSPAGRNYGYTF. The rearrangement joins TRBV7-8 to TRBJ1-2, with D unresolved. With 5 bases removed from V and 2 bases from J, the gap between germline ends came to 12 bases. The germline CDR1 and CDR2 sequences are SGHVS and FQNEAQ. The CDR3 runs 14 residues.

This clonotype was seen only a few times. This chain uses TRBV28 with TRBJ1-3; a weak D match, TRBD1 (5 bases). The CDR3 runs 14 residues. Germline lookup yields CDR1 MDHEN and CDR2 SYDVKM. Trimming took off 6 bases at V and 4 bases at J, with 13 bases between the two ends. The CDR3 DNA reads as TGTGCCAGCAGGCTACGGGGGTCGGGAAACACCATATATTTT. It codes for CASRLRGSGNTIYF.

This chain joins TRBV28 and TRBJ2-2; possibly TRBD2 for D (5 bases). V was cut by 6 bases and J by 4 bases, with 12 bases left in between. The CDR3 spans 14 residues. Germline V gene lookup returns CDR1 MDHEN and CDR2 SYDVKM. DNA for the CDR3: TGTGCCAGCAGCCCCCGTACTAGCACCGGGGAGCTGTTTTTT. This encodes CASSPRTSTGELFF.

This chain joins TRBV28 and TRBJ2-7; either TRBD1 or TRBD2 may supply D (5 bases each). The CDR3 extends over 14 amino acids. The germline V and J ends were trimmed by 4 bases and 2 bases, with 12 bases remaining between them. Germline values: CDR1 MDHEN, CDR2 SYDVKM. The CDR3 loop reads CASSWSRGPYEQYV. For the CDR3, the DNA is TGTGCCAGCAGTTGGTCCCGGGGACCCTACGAGCAGTACGTC.

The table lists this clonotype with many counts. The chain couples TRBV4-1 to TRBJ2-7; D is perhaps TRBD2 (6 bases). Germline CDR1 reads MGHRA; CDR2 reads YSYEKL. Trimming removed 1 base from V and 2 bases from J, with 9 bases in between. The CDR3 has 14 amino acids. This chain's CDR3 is CASSQGGGTYEQYF. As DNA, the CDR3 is TGCGCCAGCAGCCAAGGGGGAGGCACCTACGAGCAGTACTTC.

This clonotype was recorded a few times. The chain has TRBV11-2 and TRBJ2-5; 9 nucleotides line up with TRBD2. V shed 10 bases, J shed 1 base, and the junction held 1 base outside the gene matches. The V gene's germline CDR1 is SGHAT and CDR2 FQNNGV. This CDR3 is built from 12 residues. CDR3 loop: CATSGAQETQYF. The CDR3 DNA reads TGTGCCACTAGCGGGGCCCAAGAGACCCAGTACTTC. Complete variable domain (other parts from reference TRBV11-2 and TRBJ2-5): EAGVAQSPRYKIIEKRQSVAFWCNPISGHATLYWYQQILGQGPKLLIQFQNNGVVDDSQLPKDRFSAERLKGVDSTLKIQPAKLEDSAVYLCATSGAQETQYFGPGTRLLVL.

For the CDR3, the DNA is TGCAGCTTCCGACACGGGGGAGAAAACACCATATATTTT. Amino acid sequence: CSFRHGGENTIYF. The rearrangement links TRBV29-1 to TRBJ1-3; perhaps TRBD1 as D (5 bases). CDR1 is SQVTM and CDR2 is ANQGSEA in the germline V gene. The CDR3 is 13 residues long. The V and J ends lost 8 bases and 6 bases respectively, with 17 bases between them.

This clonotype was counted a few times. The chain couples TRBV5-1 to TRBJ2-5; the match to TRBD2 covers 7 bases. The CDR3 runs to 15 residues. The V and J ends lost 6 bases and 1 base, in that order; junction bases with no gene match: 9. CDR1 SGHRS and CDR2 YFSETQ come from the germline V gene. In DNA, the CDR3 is TGCGCCAGCACCCCCCGCGGGGGACTCCAAGAGACCCAGTACTTC. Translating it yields CASTPRGGLQETQYF.

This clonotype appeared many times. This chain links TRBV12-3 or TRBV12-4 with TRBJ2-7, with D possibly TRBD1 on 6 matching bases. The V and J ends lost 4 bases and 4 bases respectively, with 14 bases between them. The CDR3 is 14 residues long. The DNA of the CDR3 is TGTGCCAGCAGTTATGGGGGCGTCAGGTACGAGCAGTACTTC. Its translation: CASSYGGVRYEQYF.

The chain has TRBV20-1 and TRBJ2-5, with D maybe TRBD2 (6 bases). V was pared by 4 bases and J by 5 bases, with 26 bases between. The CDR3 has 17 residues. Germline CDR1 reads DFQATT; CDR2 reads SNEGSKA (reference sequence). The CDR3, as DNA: TGCAGTGCTATTGAGCCACTATCGGGGGAAGGTTGGGAGACCCAGTACTTC. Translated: CSAIEPLSGEGWETQYF.

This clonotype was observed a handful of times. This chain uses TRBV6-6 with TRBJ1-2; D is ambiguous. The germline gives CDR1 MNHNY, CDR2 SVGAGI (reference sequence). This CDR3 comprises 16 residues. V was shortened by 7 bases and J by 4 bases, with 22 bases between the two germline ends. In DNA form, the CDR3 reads TGTGCCAGCACTTTACTCAGGCAGGTCAGGAGCTATGGCTACACCTTC. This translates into CASTLLRQVRSYGYTF.

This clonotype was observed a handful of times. The CDR3 is CASSQDRLNRGPWGTQYF. The CDR3 coding sequence is TGCGCCAGCAGCCAAGATAGGCTAAACAGGGGACCATGGGGGACCCAGTACTTC. This sequence joins TRBV4-1 and TRBJ2-5; TRBD1 matches at 7 bases. With V trimmed by 0 bases and J by 7 bases, 17 bases remained unmatched. The V gene's germline CDR1 is MGHRA and CDR2 YSYEKL. The CDR3 is made up of 18 amino acids.

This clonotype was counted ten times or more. This CDR3 is CASSEKGFSYEQYF. The DNA for the CDR3 is TGTGCCAGCAGTGAGAAGGGGTTCTCCTACGAGCAGTACTTC. The chain is built from TRBV25-1 and TRBJ2-7; tentatively, D is TRBD1 (5 bases). V was trimmed by 3 bases and J by 0 bases, leaving 9 bases between them. The CDR3 totals 14 residues. From germline, CDR1 is MGHDK and CDR2 SYGVNS.

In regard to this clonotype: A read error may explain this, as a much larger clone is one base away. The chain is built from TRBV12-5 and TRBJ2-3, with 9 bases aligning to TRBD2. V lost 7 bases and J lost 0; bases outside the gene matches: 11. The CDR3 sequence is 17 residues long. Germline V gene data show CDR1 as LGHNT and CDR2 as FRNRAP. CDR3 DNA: TGTGCTAGTGTTCCCACTAGCGGGTGGTATAGCACAGATACGCAGTATTTT. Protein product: CASVPTSGWYSTDTQYF. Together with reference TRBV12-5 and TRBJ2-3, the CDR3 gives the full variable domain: DARVTQTPRHKVTEMGQEVTMRCQPILGHNTVFWYRQTMMQGLELLAYFRNRAPLDDSGMPKDRFSAEMPDATLATLKIQPSEPRDSAVYFCASVPTSGWYSTDTQYFGPGTRLTVL.

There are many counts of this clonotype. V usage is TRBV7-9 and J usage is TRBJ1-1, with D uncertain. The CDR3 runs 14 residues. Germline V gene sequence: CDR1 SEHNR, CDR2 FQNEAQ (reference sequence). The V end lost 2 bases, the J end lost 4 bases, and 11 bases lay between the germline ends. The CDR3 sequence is CASSLPSGRTEAFF. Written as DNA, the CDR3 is TGTGCCAGCAGCTTACCCTCGGGCCGCACTGAAGCTTTCTTT. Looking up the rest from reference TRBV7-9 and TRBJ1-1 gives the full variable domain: DTGVSQNPRHKITKRGQNVTFRCDPISEHNRLYWYRQTLGQGPEFLTYFQNEAQLEKSRLLSDRFSAERPKGSFSTLEIQRTEQGDSAMYLCASSLPSGRTEAFFGQGTRLTVV.

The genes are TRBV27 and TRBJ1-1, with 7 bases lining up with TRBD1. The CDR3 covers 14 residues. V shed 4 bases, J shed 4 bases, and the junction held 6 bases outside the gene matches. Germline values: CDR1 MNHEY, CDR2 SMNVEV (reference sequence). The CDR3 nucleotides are TGTGCCAGCAGTTCCCGACAGGGAATCACTGAAGCTTTCTTT. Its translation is CASSSRQGITEAFF.

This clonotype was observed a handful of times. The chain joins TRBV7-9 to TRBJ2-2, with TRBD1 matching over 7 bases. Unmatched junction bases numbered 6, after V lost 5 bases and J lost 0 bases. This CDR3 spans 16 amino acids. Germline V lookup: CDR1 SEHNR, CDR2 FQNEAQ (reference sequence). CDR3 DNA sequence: TGTGCCAGCAGCGCCCGGGACAGTCCGAACACCGGGGAGCTGTTTTTT. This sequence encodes CASSARDSPNTGELFF. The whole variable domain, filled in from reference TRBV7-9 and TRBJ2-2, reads DTGVSQNPRHKITKRGQNVTFRCDPISEHNRLYWYRQTLGQGPEFLTYFQNEAQLEKSRLLSDRFSAERPKGSFSTLEIQRTEQGDSAMYLCASSARDSPNTGELFFGEGSRLTVL.